Following are 13 T cell receptor beta chains from one sample sequenced in a study of identical twins. TCRdb re-called the 5' RACE reads through MiXCR, storing one row per CDR3 protein. The sample records some 900,000 distinct CDR3 sequences, 9% to 15% being singletons. These sequences were also reported in another study, on yellow fever vaccine responses in identical twins.

Sequencing was done on a sample of PBMCs. The receptor set was obtained from a woman between 18 and 29 years old in good health.

This sequence joins TRBV7-8 and TRBJ2-5, with TRBD2 matching 7 bases. CDR1 is SGHVS and CDR2 is FQNEAQ in the germline V gene. V shed 5 bases, J shed 3 bases, and the junction held 9 bases outside the gene matches. This CDR3 region has 15 residues. CDR3 protein: CASSPFGGGKETQYF. The CDR3 bases are TGTGCCAGCAGCCCCTTTGGGGGAGGGAAAGAGACCCAGTACTTC.

The J gene is TRBJ2-3, the V gene TRBV12-3 or TRBV12-4, with 9 bases lining up with TRBD2. The CDR3 runs to 15 residues. V lost 7 bases to trimming and J lost 2 bases; unmatched junction nucleotides: 7. This CDR3 is CASNPTSGITDTQYF. CDR3 bases: TGTGCCAGCAATCCGACTAGCGGTATCACAGATACGCAGTATTTT.

This clonotype was counted a few times. The rearrangement links TRBV6-1 to TRBJ1-2; 9 bases map to TRBD1. V gave up 7 bases and J gave up 7 bases; unmatched junction bases: 13. This CDR3 comprises 15 residues. Germline lookup yields CDR1 MNHNS and CDR2 SASEGT. The CDR3 loop reads CASNPMGQGSSGYTF. In nucleotides, the CDR3 is TGTGCCAGCAACCCGATGGGACAGGGTTCCTCTGGCTACACCTTC.

The chain combines TRBV11-2 with TRBJ1-2, with a tentative D call TRBD1 (5 bases). Trimming removed 3 bases from V and 4 bases from J, with 12 bases in between. The CDR3 contains 14 residues. CDR1 and CDR2 from the germline V gene are SGHAT and FQNNGV. The CDR3 here is CASSFGAAFYGYTF. Written as DNA, the CDR3 is TGTGCCAGCAGCTTCGGGGCGGCTTTCTATGGCTACACCTTC.

In its sample, this clonotype was seen many times. The chain carries TRBV28 and TRBJ2-7; 10 bases are a match to TRBD1. Germline CDR1 is MDHEN and CDR2 is SYDVKM. The CDR3 has 14 residues. The trim removed 5 bases at V and 4 bases at J, leaving 5 bases unmatched. CDR3 DNA: TGTGCCAGCAGTCCCTGGACAGGGGGATACGAGCAGTACTTC. As protein: CASSPWTGGYEQYF.

The V gene is TRBV5-1, the J gene TRBJ2-7, with 8 bases matching TRBD1. V lost 4 bases to trimming and J lost 6 bases; unmatched junction nucleotides: 3. The CDR3 extends over 12 amino acids. Germline V CDR1 and CDR2: SGHRS, YFSETQ. CDR3 region: CASSTDRAEQYF. The CDR3 coding sequence is TGCGCCAGCAGCACGGACAGGGCCGAGCAGTACTTC. The full variable domain, with the rest looked up from reference TRBV5-1 and TRBJ2-7, is KAGVTQTPRYLIKTRGQQVTLSCSPISGHRSVSWYQQTPGQGLQFLFEYFSETQRNKGNFPGRFSGRQFSNSRSEMNVSTLELGDSALYLCASSTDRAEQYFGPGTRLTVT.

In its sample, this clonotype was seen a few times. The CDR3 DNA is TGTGCCATCAGGGGGACTAGCACCGAGTACGAGCAGTACTTC. This sequence encodes CAIRGTSTEYEQYF. The chain joins TRBV10-3 to TRBJ2-7; 9 bases line up with TRBD2. Trimming took 6 bases from V and 4 from J; bases not matched to a gene: 7. The CDR3 covers 14 residues. Germline values: CDR1 ENHRY, CDR2 SYGVKD.

This clonotype has more than one count but fewer than ten. V usage is TRBV7-2 and J usage is TRBJ2-6; D is ambiguous. CDR3 length: 22 amino acids. V shed 2 bases and J shed 0 bases, with 26 bases lying between them. CDR1 and CDR2 (germline): SGHTA, FQGNSA. CDR3 DNA sequence: TGTGCCAGCAGCTTATCTGGGCGTGTTTTGGCTTACATCAGCTCTGGGGCCAACGTCCTGACTTTC. Amino acids: CASSLSGRVLAYISSGANVLTF.

This clonotype occurred many times. DNA for the CDR3: TGTGCCAGCACCCCTCGGGACGGACGGTCGAACACCGGGGAGCTGTTTTTT. The encoded protein is CASTPRDGRSNTGELFF. The rearrangement uses TRBV6-2 or TRBV6-3 and TRBJ2-2, with D possibly being TRBD1 or TRBD2 (5 bases each). The CDR3 totals 17 residues. V was clipped by 7 bases and J by 0 bases, with 18 bases between them. The germline V gene has CDR1 MNHEY and CDR2 SVGEGT.

This clonotype was observed many times. V usage is TRBV28 and J usage is TRBJ2-2; the D is unclear. CDR3 length: 15 residues. The ends were cut back, 3 bases at V and 4 bases at J, with 12 bases in the middle. Per germline, CDR1 MDHEN and CDR2 SYDVKM. CDR3 region: CASSFVSQVTGELFF. The CDR3 DNA follows: TGTGCCAGCAGTTTTGTTTCACAAGTCACCGGGGAGCTGTTTTTT.

This clonotype has only a few counts. This sequence joins TRBV29-1 and TRBJ2-7; D is uncertain. The CDR3 loop spans 12 amino acids. V gave up 4 bases and J gave up 4 bases, with 11 bases separating them. The germline CDR1 and CDR2 sequences are SQVTM and ANQGSEA. In DNA, the CDR3 is TGCAGCGTTGGGCAGGTTCCGTACGAGCAGTACTTC. It is translated as CSVGQVPYEQYF.

This clonotype was counted many times. V gene TRBV5-1 combines with J gene TRBJ2-3, with D tentatively TRBD1 (5 bases). CDR3 size: 15 residues. V lost 1 base and J 2 bases, leaving 11 bases between the germline ends. Per germline, CDR1 SGHRS and CDR2 YFSETQ. The CDR3 reads CASSLYGRDTDTQYF. CDR3 bases: TGCGCCAGCAGCTTGTACGGCAGGGACACAGATACGCAGTATTTT.

The chain has TRBV20-1 and TRBJ1-4, with 7 bases matching TRBD1. CDR1 and CDR2 (germline): DFQATT, SNEGSKA (reference sequence). The V and J ends lost 2 bases and 3 bases, in that order; junction bases with no gene match: 3. This CDR3 is built from 14 residues. Written as DNA, the CDR3 is TGCAGTGCTAGAAGGGGGCAGCCTAATGAAAAACTGTTTTTT. It translates to CSARRGQPNEKLFF.